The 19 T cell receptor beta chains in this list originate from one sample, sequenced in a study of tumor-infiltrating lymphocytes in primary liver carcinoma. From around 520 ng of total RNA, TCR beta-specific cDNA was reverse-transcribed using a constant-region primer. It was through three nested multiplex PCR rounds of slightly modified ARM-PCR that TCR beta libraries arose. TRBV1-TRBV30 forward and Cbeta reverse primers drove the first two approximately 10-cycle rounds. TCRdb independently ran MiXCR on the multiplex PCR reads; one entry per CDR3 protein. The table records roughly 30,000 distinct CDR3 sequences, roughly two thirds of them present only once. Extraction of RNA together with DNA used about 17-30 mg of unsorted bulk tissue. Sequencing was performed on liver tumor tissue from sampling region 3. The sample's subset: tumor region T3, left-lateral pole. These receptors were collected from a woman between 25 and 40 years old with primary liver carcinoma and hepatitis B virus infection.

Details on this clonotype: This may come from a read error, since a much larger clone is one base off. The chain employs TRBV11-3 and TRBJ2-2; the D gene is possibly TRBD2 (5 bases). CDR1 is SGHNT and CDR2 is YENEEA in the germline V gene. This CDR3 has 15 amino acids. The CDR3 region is CVSSLDKGNTGKLFF. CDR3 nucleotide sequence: TGTGTCAGCAGCTTAGATAAAGGGAACACCGGGAAGCTGTTTTTT.

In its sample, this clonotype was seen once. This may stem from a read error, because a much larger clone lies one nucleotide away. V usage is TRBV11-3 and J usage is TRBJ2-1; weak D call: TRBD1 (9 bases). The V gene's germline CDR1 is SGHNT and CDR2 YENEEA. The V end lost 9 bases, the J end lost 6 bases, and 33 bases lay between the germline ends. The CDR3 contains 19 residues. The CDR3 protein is CASSARQGGLVGGFNEQFF. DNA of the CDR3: TGTGCCAGTAGCGCCAGACAGGGGGGACTAGTGGGAGGATTCAATGAGCAGTTCTTC. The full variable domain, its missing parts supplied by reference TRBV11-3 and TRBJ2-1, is EAGVVQSPRYKIIEKKQPVAFWCNPISGHNTLYWYLQNLGQGPELLIRYENEEAVDDSQLPKDRFSAERLKGVDSTLKIQPAELGDSAVYLCASSARQGGLVGGFNEQFFGPGTRLTVL.

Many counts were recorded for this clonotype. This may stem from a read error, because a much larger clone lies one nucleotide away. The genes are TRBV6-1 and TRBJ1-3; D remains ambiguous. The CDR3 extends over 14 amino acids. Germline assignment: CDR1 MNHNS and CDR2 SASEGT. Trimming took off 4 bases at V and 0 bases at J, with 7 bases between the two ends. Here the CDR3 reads CASSGAASGNTIYF. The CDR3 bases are TGTGCCAGCAGTGGGGCTGCCTCTGGAAACACCATATATTTT.

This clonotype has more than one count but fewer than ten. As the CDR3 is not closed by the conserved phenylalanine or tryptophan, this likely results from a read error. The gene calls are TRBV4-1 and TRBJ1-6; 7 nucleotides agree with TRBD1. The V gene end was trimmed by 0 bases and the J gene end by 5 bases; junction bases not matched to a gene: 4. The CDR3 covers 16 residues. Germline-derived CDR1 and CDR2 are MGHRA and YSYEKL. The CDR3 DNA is TGCGCCAGCAGCCAAGATCCGACAGGGAATAATTCACCCCTCCACATT. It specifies CASSQDPTGNNSPLHI.

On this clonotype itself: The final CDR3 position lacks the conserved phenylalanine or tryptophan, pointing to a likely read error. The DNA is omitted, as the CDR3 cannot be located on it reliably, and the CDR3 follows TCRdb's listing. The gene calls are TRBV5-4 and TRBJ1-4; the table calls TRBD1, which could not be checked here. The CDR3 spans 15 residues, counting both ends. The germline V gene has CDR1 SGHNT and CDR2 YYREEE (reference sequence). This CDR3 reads CASSANRGLNENCFM.

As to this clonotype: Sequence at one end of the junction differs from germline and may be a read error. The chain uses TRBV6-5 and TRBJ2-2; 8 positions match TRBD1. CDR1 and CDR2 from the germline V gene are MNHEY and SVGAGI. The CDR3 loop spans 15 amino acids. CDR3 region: CASGPRTGFTGELSF. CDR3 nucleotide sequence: TGTGCCAGCGGTCCGCGGACAGGGTTCACAGGGGAGCTGTCTTTT.

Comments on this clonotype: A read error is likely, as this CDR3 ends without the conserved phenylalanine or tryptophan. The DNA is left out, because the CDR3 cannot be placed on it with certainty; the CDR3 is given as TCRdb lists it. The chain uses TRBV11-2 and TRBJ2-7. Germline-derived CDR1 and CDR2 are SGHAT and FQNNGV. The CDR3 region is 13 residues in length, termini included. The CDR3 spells CASSLDRGVVKYC.

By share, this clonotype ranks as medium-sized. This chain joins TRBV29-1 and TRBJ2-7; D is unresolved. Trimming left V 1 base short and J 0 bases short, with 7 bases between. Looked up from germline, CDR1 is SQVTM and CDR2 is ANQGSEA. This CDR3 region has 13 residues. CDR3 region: CSVEGSSSYEQYF. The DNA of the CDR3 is TGCAGCGTTGAAGGCAGTAGCTCCTACGAGCAGTACTTC.

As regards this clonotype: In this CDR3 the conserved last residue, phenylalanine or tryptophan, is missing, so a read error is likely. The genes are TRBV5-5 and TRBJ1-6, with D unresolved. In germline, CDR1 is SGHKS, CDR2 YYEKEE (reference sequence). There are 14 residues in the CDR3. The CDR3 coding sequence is TGTGTCAGCATCTTGGACGTCAGTAATTCACCCCTCCACCTT. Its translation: CVSILDVSNSPLHL.

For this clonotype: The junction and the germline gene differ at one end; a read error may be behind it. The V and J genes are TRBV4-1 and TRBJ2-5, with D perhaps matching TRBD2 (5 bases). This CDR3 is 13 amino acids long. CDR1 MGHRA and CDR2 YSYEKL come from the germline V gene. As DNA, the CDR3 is TGCGCCAGCACTAATCTGAGGGAAGAGACCGAGTACTTC. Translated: CASTNLREETEYF.

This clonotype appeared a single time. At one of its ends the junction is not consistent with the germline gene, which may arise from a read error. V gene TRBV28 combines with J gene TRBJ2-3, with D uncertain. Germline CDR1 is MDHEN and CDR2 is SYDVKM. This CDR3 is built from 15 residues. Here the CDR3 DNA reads TGTGCCAGCCTCGGTGGGGTAATTAGCATAGATACGCAGTATTTT. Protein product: CASLGGVISIDTQYF.

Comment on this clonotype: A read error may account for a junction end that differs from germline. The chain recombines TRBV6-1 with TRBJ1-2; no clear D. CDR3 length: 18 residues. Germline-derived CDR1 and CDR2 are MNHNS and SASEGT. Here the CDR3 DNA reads TGTGCCAGCAGTGAACGGTACCTGGTCCCTAGATCTAACTATGGGTACACCTTC. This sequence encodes CASSERYLVPRSNYGYTF.

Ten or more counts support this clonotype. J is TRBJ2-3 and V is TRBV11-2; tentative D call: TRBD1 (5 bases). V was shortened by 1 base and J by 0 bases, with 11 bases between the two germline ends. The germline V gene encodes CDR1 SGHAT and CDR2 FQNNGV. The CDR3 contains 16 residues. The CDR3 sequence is CASSLGGWLSTDTQYF. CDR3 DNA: TGTGCCAGCAGCTTAGGGGGCTGGCTAAGCACAGATACGCAGTATTTT.

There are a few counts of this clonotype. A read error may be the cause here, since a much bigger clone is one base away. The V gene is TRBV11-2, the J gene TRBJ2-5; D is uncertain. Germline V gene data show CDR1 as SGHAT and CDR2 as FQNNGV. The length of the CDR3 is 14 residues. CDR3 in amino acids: CASSLFVDEETQHF. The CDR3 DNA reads TGTGCCAGCAGCTTATTTGTGGACGAAGAGACCCAGCACTTC.

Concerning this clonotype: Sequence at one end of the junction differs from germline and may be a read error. CDR3 protein: CVSSNPAASGSRTDTMYF. In DNA, the CDR3 is TGTGTCAGCAGTAACCCGGCGGCTAGCGGGAGTCGGACAGATACGATGTATTTT. The chain uses TRBV5-4 and TRBJ2-3; 10 nucleotides match TRBD2. Per the germline V gene, CDR1 is SGHNT and CDR2 is YYREEE (reference sequence). The CDR3 sequence is 18 residues long.

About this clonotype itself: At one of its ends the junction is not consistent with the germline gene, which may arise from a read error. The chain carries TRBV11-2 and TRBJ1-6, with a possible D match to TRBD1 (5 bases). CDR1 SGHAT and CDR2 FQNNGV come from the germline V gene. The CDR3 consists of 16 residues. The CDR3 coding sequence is TGTGCCAGCAGTCCATGGGCAGGGTCGGGTAATTCACCCCCCCACTTT. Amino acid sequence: CASSPWAGSGNSPPHF.

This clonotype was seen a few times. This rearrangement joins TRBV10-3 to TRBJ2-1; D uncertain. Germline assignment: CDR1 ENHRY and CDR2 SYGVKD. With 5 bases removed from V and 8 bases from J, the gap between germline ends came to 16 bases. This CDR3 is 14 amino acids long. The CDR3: CAISPMATPDEQFF. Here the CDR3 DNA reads TGTGCCATCAGTCCCATGGCGACCCCTGATGAGCAGTTCTTC.

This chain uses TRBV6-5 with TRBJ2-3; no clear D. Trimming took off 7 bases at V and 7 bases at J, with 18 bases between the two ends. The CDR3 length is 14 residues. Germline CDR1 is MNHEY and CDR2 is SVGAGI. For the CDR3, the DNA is TGTGCCAGCATTGAAGCAGGAGCTCAAAATACGCAGTATTTT. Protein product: CASIEAGAQNTQYF.

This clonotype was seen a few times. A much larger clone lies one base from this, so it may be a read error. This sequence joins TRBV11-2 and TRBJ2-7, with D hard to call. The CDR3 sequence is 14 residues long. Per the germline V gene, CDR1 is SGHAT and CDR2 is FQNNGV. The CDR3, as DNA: TGTGCCAGCAGCTTTGCGGCAGGTGTATACGAGCAGTATTTC. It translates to CASSFAAGVYEQYF. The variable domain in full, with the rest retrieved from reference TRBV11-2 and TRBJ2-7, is EAGVAQSPRYKIIEKRQSVAFWCNPISGHATLYWYQQILGQGPKLLIQFQNNGVVDDSQLPKDRFSAERLKGVDSTLKIQPAKLEDSAVYLCASSFAAGVYEQYFGPGTRLTVT.